This T cell receptor beta chain is drawn from a study of T cell responses to AZD1222 COVID-19 vaccine. Study-wide points: White British donors predominated, females outnumbered males, and clonal diversity was possibly underestimated. Unmutated variant regions reportedly attract nearly half of all spike-specific TCRs. Spike-specific TCR depth and breadth grew after two AZD1222 doses.

This clone was seen once. Its specificity is unknown. The CDR3 totals 16 residues. CDR1 and CDR2 from the germline V gene are LGHDT and YNNKEL (reference sequence). The ends lost 0 bases at V and 4 bases at J; junction bases unmatched: 5. The table came from immunoSEQ multiplex PCR; TCRdb's copy has only in-frame clones and leaves some out. The data show 120,000 or so clones, roughly nine tenths seen once. The TCR was taken from an adult in good health. The sample consisted of peripheral blood, taken on day 0 of AZD1222 vaccination. This chain uses TRBV3-1 (or the pseudogene TRBV3-2) with TRBJ1-2, with TRBD1 matching 10 bases. The chain's CDR3 is CASSQDVTGGGYGYTF. The CDR3 DNA reads TGTGCCAGCAGCCAAGATGTGACAGGGGGCGGCTATGGCTACACCTTC.